This entry is about one T cell receptor (beta chain). Sequenced by immunoSEQ multiplex PCR; TCRdb stores in-frame clones only, minus some. The sample yields 200,000 to 250,000 clones, around four fifths seen once. Participants' own reports of clinical history determined their cohort assignment. What the recovered Cohort 3 donors had was two negative PCRs, clearance, or symptom resolution. This sample was taken from a study of blood T cell repertoires in COVID-19. About the study: Sample material is recorded as cDNA or gDNA derived from T cells, B-cell-depleted T cells, or PBMCs.

The junction had 4 bases not matched to a gene; V was cut back by 7 bases and J by 5 bases. CDR1 and CDR2 (germline): GTSNPN, SVGIG (reference sequence). The CDR3 covers 12 residues. The V and J genes are TRBV30 and TRBJ1-5; 8 bases align to TRBD1. Specimen: PBMCs or T cells enriched from blood (not recorded which). This receptor was identified in a man aged 35-49 years who had recovered from COVID-19. CDR3 DNA sequence: TGTGCCTTACAGACAGGGGATCAGCCCCAGCATTTT. Translating gives CALQTGDQPQHF.